The clone carrying this T cell receptor (beta chain) came up a few times. Its antigen is unknown. The data belong to a study of T-cell reconstitution after alpha-beta-depleted transplantation in children. Study-wide findings and caveats: It was reported that alpha-beta T cells came from several hundred expanded graft clones (about two months after transplant).

Preparation of the TCRbeta library was carried out with unique molecular identifiers. MiXCR, run by TCRdb on the PCR reads, gives a single entry per CDR3 protein. Of about 600,000 distinct CDR3 sequences listed, about 21% are singletons. This CDR3 is built from 15 residues. V lost 3 bases to trimming and J lost 3 bases, with 9 bases between them. The source was PBMCs, mostly from graft donor cells, collected 360 days after TCRalphabeta/CD19-depleted stem cell transplant. The TCR was taken from a boy under two years old who had a stem cell transplant for acute myeloid leukemia, so the T cells may come from the graft donor. This chain connects TRBV12-3 or TRBV12-4 to TRBJ1-6, with no clear D. Written as DNA, the CDR3 is TGTGCCAGCAGTTTTGGCAGCCACTATAATTCACCCCTCCACTTT. Its translation: CASSFGSHYNSPLHF.